Below, one T cell receptor beta chain is given with its context. The target of this receptor is not known. No much larger clone is present one base from it, and per-base qualities are unavailable. At the junction V is shortened by 2 bases and J by 4 bases, with 8 bases in between. Inclusive of the bounding cysteine and phenylalanine, the CDR3 is 13 residues long. The only DNA kept is the CDR3, 39 bases in frame from the first base. Sequences SGHAT (CDR1) and FQNNGV (CDR2) are obtained from the germline V gene. TCRbeta CDR3 regions were amplified from genomic DNA using the immunoSEQ Assay, a bias-controlled multiplex PCR. The authors processed their data as follows. Nucleated cell counts per sample were estimated from amplification of reference gene primers within the assay. Sequence reads were collapsed and filtered to measure the absolute abundance of every unique TCRbeta CDR3 rearrangement. For each sample, productive Simpson clonality was calculated as the square root of Simpson's diversity index across productive rearrangements. TCRdb re-hosts the immuneACCESS table, in-frame sequences only. Its copies lack some clones; in the studies checked, an unresolved V gene accounts for under half of them, and the cause for the rest is not known. That table gives V, J and clone size, and the DNA gave D and trimming. Here the sample has 95,000 to 150,000 clones; 80% occur a single time. Clones ranked in the top ten supply under 20% of the sample.

These data come from a study of blood T cell repertoires in COVID-19 (TCRdb year 2020). With respect to the entire study: Collaborator samples came from the United States, Italy and Spain and covered acute and convalescent phases of COVID-19. The prospective study material was composed of cDNA or gDNA derived from T cells, B-cell-depleted T cells, or PBMCs. Samples came from the ongoing ImmuneRACE study (first 160 participants) plus 1,254 subjects from 6 global collaborators. A freely available public database, intended as a resource for researchers studying the immune response to SARS-CoV-2, is where the repertoires were released. The sample metadata nearly always contained a de-identified subject ID, COVID-19 status, age in years and sex. Where available, HLA class I and class II types were taken from metadata supplied by the sample provider and were not determined by assay-based typing. Subjects who had been exposed to COVID-19, were actively infected with it, or had recovered from it provided the deeply sampled blood TCRbeta repertoires that made up the dataset.

Paper-wide results and their limitations: How much clinical and demographic metadata was included differed by source and by participant, and the metadata was provided uncurated.

Each collaborating institution followed its own protocols to collect whole blood in K2EDTA tubes. For TCRbeta analysis, collaborators shipped samples in one of three forms: frozen whole blood, isolated PBMCs, or DNA extracted from either of those sample types. The source of this sequence is a man between 60 and 70 years old with active or convalescent COVID-19. What was sequenced was peripheral blood. Recombination connected TRBV11-2 to TRBJ2-5; the D segment cannot be called with confidence. The CDR3 protein: CASSLSPGETQYF. DNA sequence: TGTGCCAGCAGCTTATCCCCCGGAGAGACCCAGTACTTC.